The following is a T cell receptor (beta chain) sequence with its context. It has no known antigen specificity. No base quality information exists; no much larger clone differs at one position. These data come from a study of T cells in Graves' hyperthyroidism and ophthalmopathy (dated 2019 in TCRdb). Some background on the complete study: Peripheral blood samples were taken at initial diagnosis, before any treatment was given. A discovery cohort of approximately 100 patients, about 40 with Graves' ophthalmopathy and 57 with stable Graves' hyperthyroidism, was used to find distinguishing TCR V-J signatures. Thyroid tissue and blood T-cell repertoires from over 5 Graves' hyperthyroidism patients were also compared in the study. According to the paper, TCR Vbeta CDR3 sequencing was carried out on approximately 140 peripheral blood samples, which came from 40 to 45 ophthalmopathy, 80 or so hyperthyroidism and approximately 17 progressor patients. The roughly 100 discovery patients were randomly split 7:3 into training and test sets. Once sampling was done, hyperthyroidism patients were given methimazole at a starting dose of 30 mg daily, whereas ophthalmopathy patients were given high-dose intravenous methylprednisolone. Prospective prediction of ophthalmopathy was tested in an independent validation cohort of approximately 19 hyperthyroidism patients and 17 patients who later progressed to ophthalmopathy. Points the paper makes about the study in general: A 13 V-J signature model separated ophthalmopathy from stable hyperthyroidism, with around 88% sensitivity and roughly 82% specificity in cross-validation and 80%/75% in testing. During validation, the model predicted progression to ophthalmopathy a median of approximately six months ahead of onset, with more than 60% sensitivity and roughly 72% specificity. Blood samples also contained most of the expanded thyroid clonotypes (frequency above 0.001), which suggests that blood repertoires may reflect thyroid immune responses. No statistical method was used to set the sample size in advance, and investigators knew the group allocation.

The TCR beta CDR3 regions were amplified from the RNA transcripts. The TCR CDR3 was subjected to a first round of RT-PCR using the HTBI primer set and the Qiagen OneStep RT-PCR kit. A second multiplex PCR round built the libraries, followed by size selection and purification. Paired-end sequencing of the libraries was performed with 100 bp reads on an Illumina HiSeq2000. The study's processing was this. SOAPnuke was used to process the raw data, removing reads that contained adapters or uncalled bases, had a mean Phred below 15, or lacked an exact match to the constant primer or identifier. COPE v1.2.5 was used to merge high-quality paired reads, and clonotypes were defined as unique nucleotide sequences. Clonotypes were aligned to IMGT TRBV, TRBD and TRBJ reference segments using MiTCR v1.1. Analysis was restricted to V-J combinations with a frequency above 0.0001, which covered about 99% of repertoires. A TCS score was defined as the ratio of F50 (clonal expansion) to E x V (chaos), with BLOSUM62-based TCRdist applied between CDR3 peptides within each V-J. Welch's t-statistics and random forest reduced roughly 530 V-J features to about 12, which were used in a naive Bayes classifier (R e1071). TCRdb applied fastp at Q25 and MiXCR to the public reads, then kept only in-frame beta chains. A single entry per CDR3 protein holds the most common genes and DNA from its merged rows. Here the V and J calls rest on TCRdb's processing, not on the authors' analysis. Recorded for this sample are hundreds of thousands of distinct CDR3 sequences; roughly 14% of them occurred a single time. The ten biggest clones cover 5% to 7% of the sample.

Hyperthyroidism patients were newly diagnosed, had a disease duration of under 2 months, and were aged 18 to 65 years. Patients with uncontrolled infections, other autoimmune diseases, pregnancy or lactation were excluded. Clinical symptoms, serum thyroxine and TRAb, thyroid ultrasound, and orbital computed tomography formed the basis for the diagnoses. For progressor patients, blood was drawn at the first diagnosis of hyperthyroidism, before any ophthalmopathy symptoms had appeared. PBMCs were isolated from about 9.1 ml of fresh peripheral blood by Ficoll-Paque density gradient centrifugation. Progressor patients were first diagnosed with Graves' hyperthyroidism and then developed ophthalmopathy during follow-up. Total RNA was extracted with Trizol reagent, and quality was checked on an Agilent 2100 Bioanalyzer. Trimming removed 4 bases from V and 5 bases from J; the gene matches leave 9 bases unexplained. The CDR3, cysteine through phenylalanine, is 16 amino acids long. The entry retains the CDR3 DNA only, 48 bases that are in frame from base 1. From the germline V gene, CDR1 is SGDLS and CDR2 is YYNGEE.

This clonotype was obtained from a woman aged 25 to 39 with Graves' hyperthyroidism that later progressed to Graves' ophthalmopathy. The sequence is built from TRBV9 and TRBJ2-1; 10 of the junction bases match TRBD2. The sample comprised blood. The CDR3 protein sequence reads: CASSTLAGGLNNEQFF. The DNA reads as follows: TGTGCCAGCAGCACTTTAGCGGGAGGTCTAAACAATGAGCAGTTCTTC.